The 15 T cell receptor beta chains below come from one sample, sequenced in a study of identical twins. TCRdb re-analysed the 5' RACE reads in MiXCR, keeping a single row per CDR3 protein. The profile shows a few hundred thousand distinct CDR3 sequences, 7.5% to 10% of them singletons. In addition, the sample was reused for a study of yellow fever vaccine responses in identical twins.

Sequenced material: PBMCs. The origin of the receptors is a woman aged 18-29 years in good health.

The V and J genes are TRBV12-3 or TRBV12-4 and TRBJ2-7; D call uncertain. This CDR3 has 15 residues. Trimming pared 7 bases from V and 1 base from J, leaving 17 bases between. CDR3: CASTLLEQASYEQYF. The CDR3 DNA reads as TGTGCCAGCACCCTACTCGAGCAGGCGTCCTACGAGCAGTACTTC.

This clonotype was seen a few times. V is TRBV4-2 and J is TRBJ2-1, with a tentative D call TRBD1 (5 bases). This CDR3 spans 17 amino acids. The V end was cut by 0 bases, the J end by 0 bases, with 12 bases between. Germline V gene lookup returns CDR1 LGHNA and CDR2 YNFKEQ. The CDR3 DNA sequence: TGTGCCAGCAGCCAAGAAACGGACAAGAGCTCCTACAATGAGCAGTTCTTC. It yields the protein CASSQETDKSSYNEQFF.

This clonotype was counted many times. CDR3 amino acids: CASSHVFDEQFF. Here the CDR3 DNA reads TGCGCCAGCAGCCATGTCTTTGATGAGCAGTTCTTC. V usage is TRBV4-1 and J usage is TRBJ2-1; D gene unclear. CDR3 length: 12 amino acids. Deletions cut 3 bases from V and 8 bases from J, with 8 bases between. CDR1 is MGHRA and CDR2 is YSYEKL in the germline V gene.

This chain links TRBV7-9 with TRBJ2-5, with TRBD1 as a possible D gene (6 bases). The CDR3 has 15 amino acids. V was shortened by 1 base and J by 2 bases, with 11 bases between the two germline ends. The germline V gene encodes CDR1 SEHNR and CDR2 FQNEAQ (reference sequence). CDR3 protein: CASSLEATGQETQYF. The CDR3 nucleotides read TGTGCCAGCAGCTTAGAGGCTACAGGGCAAGAGACCCAGTACTTC.

This clonotype was counted many times. Written as DNA, the CDR3 is TGTGCCAGCAGCTTAGCTCTAGCGGGGGGTCAGCAGTTCTTC. Translated, it gives CASSLALAGGQQFF. The chain joins TRBV7-2 to TRBJ2-1; 11 bases map to TRBD2. After removal of 0 bases from V and 11 bases from J, the junction contained 3 bases not matched to a gene. This CDR3 is 14 amino acids long. CDR1 is SGHTA and CDR2 is FQGNSA in the germline V gene.

This clonotype showed up just a few times. The chain carries TRBV28 and TRBJ2-1; 8 positions match TRBD2. V shed 5 bases, J shed 6 bases, and the junction held 3 bases outside the gene matches. This CDR3 has 13 amino acids. From germline, CDR1 is MDHEN and CDR2 SYDVKM. CDR3 sequence (DNA): TGTGCCAGCAGTCGGGGGGGGCGCAATGAGCAGTTCTTC. Its protein is CASSRGGRNEQFF.

In this sample, this clonotype turned up a few times. The chain uses TRBV7-2 and TRBJ2-3; either TRBD1 or TRBD2 may supply D (6 bases each). With 2 bases removed from V and 2 bases from J, the gap between germline ends came to 14 bases. This CDR3 comprises 16 residues. The germline V gene encodes CDR1 SGHTA and CDR2 FQGNSA. CDR3 sequence: CASSLKGGKPTDTQYF. CDR3 DNA: TGTGCCAGCAGCTTAAAGGGGGGCAAGCCCACAGATACGCAGTATTTT.

This clonotype turned up a few times. The rearrangement joins TRBV12-3 or TRBV12-4 to TRBJ2-7; 11 bases are a match to TRBD1. This CDR3 has 16 amino acids. Trimming at V came to 5 bases and at J to 1 base, leaving 7 bases not matched to a gene. The CDR3, as DNA: TGTGCCAGCAGTCCGGGACAGGGGGTGAAGTCCTACGAGCAGTACTTC. As protein: CASSPGQGVKSYEQYF.

In this sample, this clonotype turned up a few times. The chain recombines TRBV20-1 with TRBJ2-2, with D perhaps TRBD1 (6 bases). Germline V gene data show CDR1 as DFQATT and CDR2 as SNEGSKA (reference sequence). Trimming removed 6 bases at V and 5 bases at J, with 13 bases between. The CDR3 sequence is 13 residues long. The CDR3: CSAKQGSTGELFF. The CDR3 nucleotides are TGCAGTGCGAAACAGGGCTCTACCGGGGAGCTGTTTTTT.

This clonotype was observed a handful of times. V usage is TRBV5-1 and J usage is TRBJ2-3; possibly TRBD2 for D (5 bases). Germline CDR1 SGHRS, CDR2 YFSETQ. V lost 0 bases to trimming and J lost 0 bases, with 14 bases between them. The CDR3 contains 17 residues. The CDR3 protein is CASSLGRTHLSTDTQYF. The CDR3 DNA is TGCGCCAGCAGCTTGGGTAGGACTCACCTAAGCACAGATACGCAGTATTTT.

The V call is TRBV7-9, the J call TRBJ1-5; D is possibly TRBD1 (5 bases). Trimming took 1 base from V and 1 from J, leaving 14 bases between them. This CDR3 has 17 amino acids. In germline, CDR1 is SEHNR, CDR2 FQNEAQ (reference sequence). CDR3: CASSLGSGTRSNQPQHF. CDR3 sequence (DNA): TGTGCCAGCAGCTTAGGGTCCGGGACCAGGAGCAATCAGCCCCAGCATTTT.

The table lists this clonotype with a few counts. This rearrangement joins TRBV6-2 or TRBV6-3 to TRBJ1-1, with D uncertain. CDR3 length: 13 residues. Trimming removed 2 bases from V and 4 bases from J, with 8 bases in between. CDR1 MNHEY and CDR2 SVGEGT come from the germline V gene. CDR3 sequence (DNA): TGTGCCAGCAGTTACCAGTTGTTCACTGAAGCTTTCTTT. This gives the protein CASSYQLFTEAFF.

This clonotype was recorded a few times. This chain connects TRBV2 to TRBJ2-1; 7 bases fit TRBD1. Germline V lookup: CDR1 SNHLY, CDR2 FYNNEI. The J segment lost 4 bases and the V segment lost 9 bases, leaving 9 bases of the junction unmatched. There are 14 residues in the CDR3. The CDR3 spells CASHPGQYYNEQFF. The CDR3 region has the DNA TGTGCCAGTCATCCGGGACAGTATTACAATGAGCAGTTCTTC.

The chain couples TRBV2 to TRBJ2-7, with D possibly matching TRBD2 (5 bases). V shed 0 bases and J shed 2 bases, with 14 bases lying between them. Germline values: CDR1 SNHLY, CDR2 FYNNEI. This CDR3 has 16 residues. The CDR3 DNA sequence: TGTGCCAGCAGTGAAGCGCTTAGGACTCTGACCTACGAGCAGTACTTC. Translating it yields CASSEALRTLTYEQYF.

This clonotype was counted between two and nine times. The rearrangement uses TRBV20-1 and TRBJ2-2; D is tentatively TRBD1 or TRBD2 (5 bases each). Trimming cost V 0 bases and J 6 bases, with 11 bases left between them. The germline V gene has CDR1 DFQATT and CDR2 SNEGSKA (reference sequence). The CDR3 sequence is 14 residues long. CDR3 DNA: TGCAGTGCTAGAGAGGCAGGGCGGGCCGGGGAGCTGTTTTTT. This gives the protein CSAREAGRAGELFF.